This is a list of T cell receptor beta chains from one sample in a study of cytomegalovirus exposure and HLA in healthy donors. Method: immunoSEQ multiplex PCR; TCRdb's copy keeps in-frame clones and lacks some. The table shows about 130,000 clones, with just under 75% occurring only once. Sequencing used PBMCs. These receptors were obtained from a man in his forties in good health and CMV-seropositive. The CDR3 runs from the conserved cysteine through the conserved F or W. D genes are given only for firm matches. A clone size is listed for some rows: how often the clone was seen (once, few, many), or a class if it is expanded.

D	size	J	V	CDR3	DNA
NA	NA	TRBJ2-3	TRBV18	CASSPRGETDTQYF	TGTGCCAGCTCACCCCGGGGAGAGACAGATACGCAGTATTTT
TRBD2	NA	TRBJ2-2	TRBV7-9	CASSFSGGPVSTGELFF	TGTGCCAGCAGCTTCTCGGGGGGGCCCGTAAGCACCGGGGAGCTGTTTTTT
NA	NA	TRBJ1-1	TRBV6-5	CASSYSFQGTEAFF	TGTGCCAGCAGTTACTCGTTCCAGGGCACTGAAGCTTTCTTT
TRBD2	NA	TRBJ2-1	TRBV7-9	CASSPLLAGGNEQFF	TGTGCCAGCAGCCCATTGCTAGCGGGAGGGAATGAGCAGTTCTTC
NA	NA	TRBJ2-3	TRBV7-9	CASSPRQEFTDTQYF	TGTGCCAGCAGCCCCCGACAGGAATTCACAGATACGCAGTATTTT
TRBD1	few	TRBJ1-5	TRBV7-2	CASSSRGLPYSNQPQHF	TGTGCCAGCAGCTCCAGGGGGCTCCCTTATAGCAATCAGCCCCAGCATTTT
NA	NA	TRBJ1-6	TRBV18	CASSPPSRYSPLHF	TGTGCCAGCTCACCACCCTCCCGGTATTCACCCCTCCACTTT
NA	NA	TRBJ2-1	TRBV5-8	CASSSSRPGTAGRNEQFF	TGTGCCAGCAGCTCGTCGCGCCCCGGGACAGCGGGTAGGAATGAGCAGTTCTTC
TRBD1	few	TRBJ2-1	TRBV28	CASSSTGGSSYNEQFF	TGTGCCAGCAGTTCTACAGGGGGGAGCTCCTACAATGAGCAGTTCTTC
TRBD1	few	TRBJ1-4	TRBV5-1	CASSSQGRGEKLFF	TGCGCCAGCAGCTCACAGGGGCGAGGGGAAAAACTGTTTTTT
NA	few	TRBJ2-7	TRBV28	CASSLTLPRGEQYF	TGTGCCAGCAGTTTAACCTTGCCCCGCGGCGAGCAGTACTTC
NA	NA	TRBJ2-7	TRBV5-1	CASRPDSSSYEQYF	TGCGCCAGCAGACCGGACAGTAGCTCCTACGAGCAGTACTTC
TRBD1	NA	TRBJ2-1	TRBV28	CASSQSLRDRVHNEQFF	TGTGCCAGCAGTCAGTCCCTCCGGGACAGGGTTCACAATGAGCAGTTCTTC
TRBD2	NA	TRBJ2-7	TRBV9	CASSVGAGGTHEQYF	TGTGCCAGCAGCGTAGGAGCGGGAGGGACCCACGAGCAGTACTTC
NA	NA	TRBJ2-3	TRBV5-4	CTSSLPGLNTDTQYF	TGTACCAGCAGCTTGCCGGGACTCAACACAGATACGCAGTATTTT
NA	NA	TRBJ2-7	TRBV5-1	CASSLPTDYEQYF	TGCGCCAGCAGCTTGCCGACTGACTACGAGCAGTACTTC
NA	NA	TRBJ2-5	TRBV7-9	CASSKTTWETQYF	TGTGCCAGCAGCAAGACTACGTGGGAGACCCAGTACTTC
TRBD1	NA	TRBJ1-1	TRBV7-6	CASSLGAGGGTEAFF	TGTGCCAGCAGCTTAGGGGCAGGGGGCGGCACTGAAGCTTTCTTT
NA	many	TRBJ1-2	TRBV6-6	CASTLAPVSEYGYTF	TGTGCCAGCACCCTAGCCCCAGTCAGCGAGTATGGCTACACCTTC
TRBD2	NA	TRBJ2-3	TRBV18	CASSPGLAGVADTQYF	TGTGCCAGCTCACCAGGTCTAGCGGGGGTTGCAGATACGCAGTATTTT
TRBD1	NA	TRBJ2-7	TRBV9	CASSVARTGEAYEQYF	TGTGCCAGCAGCGTAGCGCGGACAGGGGAAGCCTACGAGCAGTACTTC
TRBD1	NA	TRBJ1-6	TRBV19	CASSRDRENSPLHF	TGTGCCAGTAGCCGGGACAGGGAAAATTCACCCCTCCACTTT
TRBD2	once	TRBJ2-3	TRBV7-8	CASSFLTSDTSTDTQYF	TGTGCCAGCAGCTTTTTAACTAGCGATACCAGCACAGATACGCAGTATTTT
TRBD1	once	TRBJ2-3	TRBV7-9	CASSLATGQPTDTQYF	TGTGCCAGCAGCTTAGCTACGGGACAGCCCACAGATACGCAGTATTTT
NA	NA	TRBJ2-5	TRBV5-4	CASSFTGAGETQYF	TGTGCCAGCAGCTTCACAGGGGCGGGGGAGACCCAGTACTTC
NA	NA	TRBJ2-3	TRBV14	CASSLQGSYSTDTQYF	TGTGCCAGCAGCCTCCAGGGATCTTACAGCACAGATACGCAGTATTTT
NA	NA	TRBJ1-6	TRBV6-1	CASSLQGYNSPLHF	TGTGCCAGCAGTCTTCAGGGCTATAATTCACCCCTCCACTTT
NA	NA	TRBJ2-3	TRBV11-2	CASSFAGGADTQYF	TGTGCCAGCAGCTTCGCAGGAGGGGCAGATACGCAGTATTTT
TRBD1	NA	TRBJ2-7	TRBV5-1	CASSLEVGQGRDEQYF	TGCGCCAGCAGCTTGGAGGTTGGACAGGGCCGCGACGAGCAGTACTTC
NA	few	TRBJ2-5	TRBV25-1	CASSEEREGRPETQYF	TGTGCCAGCAGTGAAGAGAGGGAAGGGCGACCGGAGACCCAGTACTTC
NA	once	TRBJ1-3	TRBV5-4	CASSLGQTTGNTIYF	TGTGCCAGCAGCTTGGGACAGACGACTGGAAACACCATATATTTT